Detailed here is one T cell receptor (beta chain). The antigen is unknown. This sample was included in a study of monozygotic twins with inflammatory bowel disease. From whole blood, total RNA was isolated without any sorting of T cells. Study-level points and caveats: Healthy co-twins, by inverse Simpson, had higher TCRbeta diversity than their siblings with IBD. Support was lacking for any single strong IBD-associated signal or clonotype.

The germline gives CDR1 KGHSH, CDR2 LQKENI. The CDR3 runs to 14 residues. One entry per CDR3 protein, without DNA, is what TCRdb gives after re-calling the 5' RACE reads. The specimen's table records around 400,000 distinct CDR3 sequences. This clonotype originated in a human donor with ulcerative colitis or Crohn's disease, or a healthy co-twin of an affected twin (not recorded which). Sequencing input: blood. The genes are TRBV18 and TRBJ2-2. CDR3 amino acids: CASSHRDLAGELFF.